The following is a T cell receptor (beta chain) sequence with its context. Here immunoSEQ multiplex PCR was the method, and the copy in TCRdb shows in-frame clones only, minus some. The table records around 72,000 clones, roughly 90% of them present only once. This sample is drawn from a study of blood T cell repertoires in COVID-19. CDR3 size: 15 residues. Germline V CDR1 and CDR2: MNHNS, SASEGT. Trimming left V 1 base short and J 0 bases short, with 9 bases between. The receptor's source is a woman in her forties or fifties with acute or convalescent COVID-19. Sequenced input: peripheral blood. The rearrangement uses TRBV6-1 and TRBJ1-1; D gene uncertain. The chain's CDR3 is CASSEVGLMNTEAFF. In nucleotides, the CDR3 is TGTGCCAGCAGTGAAGTTGGCCTCATGAACACTGAAGCTTTCTTT.